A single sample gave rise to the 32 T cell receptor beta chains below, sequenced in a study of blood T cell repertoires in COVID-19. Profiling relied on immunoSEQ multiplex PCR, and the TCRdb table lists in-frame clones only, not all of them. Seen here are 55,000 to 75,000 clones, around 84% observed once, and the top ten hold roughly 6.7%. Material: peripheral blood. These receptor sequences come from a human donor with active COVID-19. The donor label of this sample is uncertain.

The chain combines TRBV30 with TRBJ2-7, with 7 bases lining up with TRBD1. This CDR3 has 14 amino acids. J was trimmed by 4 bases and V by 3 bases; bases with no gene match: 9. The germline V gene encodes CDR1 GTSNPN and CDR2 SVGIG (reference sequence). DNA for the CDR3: TGTGCCTGGAGCTTAGACAGGGCTTCATACGAGCAGTACTTC. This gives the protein CAWSLDRASYEQYF.

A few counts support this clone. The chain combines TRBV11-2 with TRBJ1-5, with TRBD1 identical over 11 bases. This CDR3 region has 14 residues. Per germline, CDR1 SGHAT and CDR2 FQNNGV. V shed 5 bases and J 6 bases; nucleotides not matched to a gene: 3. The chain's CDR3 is CASSTGTGGQPQHF. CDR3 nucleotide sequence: TGTGCCAGCAGCACCGGGACAGGGGGTCAGCCCCAGCATTTT.

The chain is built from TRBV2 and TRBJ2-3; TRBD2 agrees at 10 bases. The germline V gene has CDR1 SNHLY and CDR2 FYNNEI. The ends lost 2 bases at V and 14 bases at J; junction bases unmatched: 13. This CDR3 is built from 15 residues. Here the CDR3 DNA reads TGTGCCAGCAGTGAAAATGAGAGCGGGAGGGCCCTGCGGTATTTT. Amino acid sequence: CASSENESGRALRYF.

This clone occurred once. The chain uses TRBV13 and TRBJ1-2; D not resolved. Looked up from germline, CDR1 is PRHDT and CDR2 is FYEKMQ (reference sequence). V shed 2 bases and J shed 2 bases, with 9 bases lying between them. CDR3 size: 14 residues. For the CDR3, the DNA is TGTGCCAGCAGCTTAAACAGCCCAAACTATGGCTACACCTTC. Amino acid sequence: CASSLNSPNYGYTF.

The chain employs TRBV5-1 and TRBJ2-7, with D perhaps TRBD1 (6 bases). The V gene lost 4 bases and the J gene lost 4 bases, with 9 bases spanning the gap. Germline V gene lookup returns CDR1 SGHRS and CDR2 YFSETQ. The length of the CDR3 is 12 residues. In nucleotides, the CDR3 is TGCGCCAGCAGCCCCCAGGGGTACGAGCAGTACTTC. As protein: CASSPQGYEQYF.

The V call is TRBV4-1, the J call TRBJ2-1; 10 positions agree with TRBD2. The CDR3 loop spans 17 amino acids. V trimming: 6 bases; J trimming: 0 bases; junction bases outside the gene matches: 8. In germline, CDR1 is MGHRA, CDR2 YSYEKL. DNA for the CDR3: TGCGCCAGCAGGATAGCGGGGGGCCAGAGCTCCTACAATGAGCAGTTCTTC. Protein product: CASRIAGGQSSYNEQFF.

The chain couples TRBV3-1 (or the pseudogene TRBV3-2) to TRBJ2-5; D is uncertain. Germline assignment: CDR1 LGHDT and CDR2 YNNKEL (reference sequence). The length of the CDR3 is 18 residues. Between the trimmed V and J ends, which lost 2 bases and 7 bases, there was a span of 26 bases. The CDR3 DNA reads TGTGCCAGCAGCCAACCTATCGTCAGCGTAGGTGGTGGTGGGACCCAGTACTTC. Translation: CASSQPIVSVGGGGTQYF.

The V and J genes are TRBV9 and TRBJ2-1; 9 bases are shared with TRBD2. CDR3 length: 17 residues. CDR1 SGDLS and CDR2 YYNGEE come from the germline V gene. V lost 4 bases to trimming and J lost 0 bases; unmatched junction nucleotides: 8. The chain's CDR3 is CASSPRLAASSYNEQFF. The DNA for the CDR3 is TGTGCCAGCAGCCCCAGACTAGCGGCAAGCTCCTACAATGAGCAGTTCTTC. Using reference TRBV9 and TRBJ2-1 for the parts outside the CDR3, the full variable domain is DSGVTQTPKHLITATGQRVTLRCSPRSGDLSVYWYQQSLDQGLQFLIQYYNGEERAKGNILERFSAQQFPDLHSELNLSSLELGDSALYFCASSPRLAASSYNEQFFGPGTRLTVL.

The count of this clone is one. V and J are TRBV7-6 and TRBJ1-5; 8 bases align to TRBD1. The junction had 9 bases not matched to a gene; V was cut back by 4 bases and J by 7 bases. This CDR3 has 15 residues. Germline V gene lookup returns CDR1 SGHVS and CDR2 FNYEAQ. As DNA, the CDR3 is TGTGCCAGCAGCTCAGAGGACAGGGAGACGCAGCCCCAGCATTTT. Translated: CASSSEDRETQPQHF.

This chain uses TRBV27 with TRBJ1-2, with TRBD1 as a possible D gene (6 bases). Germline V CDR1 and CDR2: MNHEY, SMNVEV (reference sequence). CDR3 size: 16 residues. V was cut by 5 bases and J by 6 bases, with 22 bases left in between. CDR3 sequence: CASSPTPIQGIDGYTF. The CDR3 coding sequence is TGTGCCAGCAGTCCCACCCCGATACAGGGTATCGATGGCTACACCTTC.

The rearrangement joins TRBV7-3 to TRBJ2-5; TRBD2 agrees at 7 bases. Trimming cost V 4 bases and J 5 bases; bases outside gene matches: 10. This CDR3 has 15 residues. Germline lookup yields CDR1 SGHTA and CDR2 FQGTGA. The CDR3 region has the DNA TGTGCCAGCAGCTCATCCCCTAGCGGCGGGGAGACCCAGTACTTC. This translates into CASSSSPSGGETQYF.

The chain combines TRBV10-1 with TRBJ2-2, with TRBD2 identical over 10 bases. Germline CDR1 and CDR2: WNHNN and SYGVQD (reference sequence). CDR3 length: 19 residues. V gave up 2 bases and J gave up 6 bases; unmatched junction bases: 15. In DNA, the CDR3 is TGCGCCAGCAGTGAGCCCCCGGGTAGCGGGGGGCCGGGGGCCGGGGAGCTGTTTTTT. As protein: CASSEPPGSGGPGAGELFF.

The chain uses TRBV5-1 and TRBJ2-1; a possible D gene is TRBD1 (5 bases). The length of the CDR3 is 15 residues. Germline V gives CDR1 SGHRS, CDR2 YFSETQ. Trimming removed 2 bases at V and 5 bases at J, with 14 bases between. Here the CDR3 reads CASSFPDRLDNEQFF. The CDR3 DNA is TGCGCCAGCAGCTTCCCAGACAGACTTGACAATGAGCAGTTCTTC.

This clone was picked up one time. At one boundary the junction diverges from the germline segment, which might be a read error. The CDR3 nucleotides are TGTGTCAGCAGCCAGGGACTAGCGGGGGGAGATACGCAGTATTTT. Translated: CVSSQGLAGGDTQYF. The chain combines TRBV7-6 with TRBJ2-3; 15 nucleotides match TRBD2. This CDR3 is built from 15 residues. Per the germline V gene, CDR1 is SGHVS and CDR2 is FNYEAQ.

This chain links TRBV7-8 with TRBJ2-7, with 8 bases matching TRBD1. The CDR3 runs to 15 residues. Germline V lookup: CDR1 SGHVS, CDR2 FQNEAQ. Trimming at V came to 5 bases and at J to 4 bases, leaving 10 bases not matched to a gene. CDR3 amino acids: CASSVGSGQAYEQYF. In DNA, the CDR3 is TGTGCCAGCAGCGTCGGTTCGGGACAGGCGTACGAGCAGTACTTC.

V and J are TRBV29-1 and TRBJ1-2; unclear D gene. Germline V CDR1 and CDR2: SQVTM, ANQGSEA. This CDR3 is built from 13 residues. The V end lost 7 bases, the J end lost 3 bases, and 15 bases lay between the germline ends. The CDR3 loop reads CSAADWRYYGYTF. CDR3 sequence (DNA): TGCAGCGCTGCCGATTGGAGATACTATGGCTACACCTTC.

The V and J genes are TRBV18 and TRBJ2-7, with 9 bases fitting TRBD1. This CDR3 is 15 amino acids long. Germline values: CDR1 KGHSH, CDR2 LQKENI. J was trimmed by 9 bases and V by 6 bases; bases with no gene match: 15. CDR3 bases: TGTGCCAGCTCCGCCCCAGGGACAGGGTCGACTGTGCAGTACTTC. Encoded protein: CASSAPGTGSTVQYF.

The CDR3 coding sequence is TGTGCCAGCAGCCAAGATAGGACCGGGACAGGCCTAGCTTTTGGCAATCAGCCCCAGCATTTT. As protein: CASSQDRTGTGLAFGNQPQHF. This chain links TRBV14 with TRBJ1-5, with 8 bases aligning to TRBD1. The CDR3 is made up of 21 amino acids. Germline loops: CDR1 SGHDN, CDR2 FVKESK. V gave up 0 bases and J gave up 2 bases; unmatched junction bases: 18.

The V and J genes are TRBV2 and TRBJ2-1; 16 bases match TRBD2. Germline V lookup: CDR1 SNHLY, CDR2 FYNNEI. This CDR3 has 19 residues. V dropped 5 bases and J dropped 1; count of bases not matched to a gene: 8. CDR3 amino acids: CASSIPGLAGGQSYNEQFF. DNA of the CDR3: TGTGCCAGCAGTATCCCGGGACTAGCGGGAGGGCAGTCCTACAATGAGCAGTTCTTC.

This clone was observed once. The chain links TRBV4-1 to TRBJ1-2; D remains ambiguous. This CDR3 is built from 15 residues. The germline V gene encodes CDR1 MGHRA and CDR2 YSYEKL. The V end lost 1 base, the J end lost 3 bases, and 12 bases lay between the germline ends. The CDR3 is CASSQGRRGDYGYTF. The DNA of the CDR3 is TGCGCCAGCAGCCAAGGTCGTCGGGGAGACTATGGCTACACCTTC.

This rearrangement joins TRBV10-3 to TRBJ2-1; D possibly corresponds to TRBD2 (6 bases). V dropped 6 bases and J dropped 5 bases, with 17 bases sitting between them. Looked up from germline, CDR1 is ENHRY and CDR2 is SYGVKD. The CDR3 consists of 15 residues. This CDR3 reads CAIRALLAGDNEQFF. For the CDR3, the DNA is TGTGCCATCAGGGCTTTACTAGCTGGGGACAATGAGCAGTTCTTC.

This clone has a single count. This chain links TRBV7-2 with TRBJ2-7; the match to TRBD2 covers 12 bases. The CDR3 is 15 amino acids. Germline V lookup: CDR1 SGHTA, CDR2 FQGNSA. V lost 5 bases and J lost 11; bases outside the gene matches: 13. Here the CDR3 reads CASSPGVTSGREEYF. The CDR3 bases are TGTGCCAGCAGCCCAGGGGTGACTAGCGGGAGAGAGGAGTACTTC.

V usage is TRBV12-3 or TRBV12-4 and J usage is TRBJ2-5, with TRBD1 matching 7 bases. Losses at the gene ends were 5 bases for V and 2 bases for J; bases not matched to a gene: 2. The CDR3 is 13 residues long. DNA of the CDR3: TGTGCCAGCAGTCGGGACAGACAAGAGACCCAGTACTTC. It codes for CASSRDRQETQYF.

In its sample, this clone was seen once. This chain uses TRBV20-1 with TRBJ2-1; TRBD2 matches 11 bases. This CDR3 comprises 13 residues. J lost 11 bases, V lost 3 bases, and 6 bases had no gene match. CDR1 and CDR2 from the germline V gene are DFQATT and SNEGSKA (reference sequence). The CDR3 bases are TGCAGTGCTAGTACTAGCGGGAGAGTGAAGCAGTTCTTC. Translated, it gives CSASTSGRVKQFF.

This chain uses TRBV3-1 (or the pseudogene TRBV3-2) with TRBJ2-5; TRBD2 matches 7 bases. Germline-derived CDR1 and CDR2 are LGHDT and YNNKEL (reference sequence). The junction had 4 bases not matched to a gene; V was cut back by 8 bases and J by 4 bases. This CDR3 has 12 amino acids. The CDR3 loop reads CASAPGGETQYF. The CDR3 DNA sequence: TGTGCCAGCGCTCCGGGGGGAGAGACCCAGTACTTC.

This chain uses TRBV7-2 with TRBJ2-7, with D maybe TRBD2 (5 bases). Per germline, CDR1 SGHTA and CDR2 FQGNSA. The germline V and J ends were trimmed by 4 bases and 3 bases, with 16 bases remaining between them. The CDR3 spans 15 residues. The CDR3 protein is CASSSPTGVDYEQYF. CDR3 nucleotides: TGTGCCAGCAGCTCCCCGACCGGGGTCGACTACGAGCAGTACTTC.

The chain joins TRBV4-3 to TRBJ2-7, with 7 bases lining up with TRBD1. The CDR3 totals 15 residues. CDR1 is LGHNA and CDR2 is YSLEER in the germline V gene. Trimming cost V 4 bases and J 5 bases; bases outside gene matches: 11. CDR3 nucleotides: TGCGCCAGCAGCCCCCAAGGGGGCTCTTTCGACGAGCAGTACTTC. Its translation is CASSPQGGSFDEQYF.

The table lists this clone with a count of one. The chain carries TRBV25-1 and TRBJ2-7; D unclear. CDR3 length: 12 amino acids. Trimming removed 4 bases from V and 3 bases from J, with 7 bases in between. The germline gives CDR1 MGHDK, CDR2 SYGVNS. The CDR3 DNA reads TGTGCCAGCAGTGGTAGTCACTACGAGCAGTACTTC. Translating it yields CASSGSHYEQYF.

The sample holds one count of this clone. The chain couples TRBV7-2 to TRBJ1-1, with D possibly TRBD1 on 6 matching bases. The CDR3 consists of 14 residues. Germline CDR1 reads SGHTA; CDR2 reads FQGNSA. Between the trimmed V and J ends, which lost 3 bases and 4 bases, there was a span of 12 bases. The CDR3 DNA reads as TGTGCCAGCAGCTTTGAGGGGGGGACCACTGAAGCTTTCTTT. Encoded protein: CASSFEGGTTEAFF.

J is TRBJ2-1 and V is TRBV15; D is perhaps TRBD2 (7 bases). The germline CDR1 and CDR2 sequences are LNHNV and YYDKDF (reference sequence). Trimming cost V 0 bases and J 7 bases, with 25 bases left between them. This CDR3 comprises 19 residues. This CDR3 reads CATSRDTVRRGPRRNEQFF. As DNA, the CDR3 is TGTGCCACCAGCAGAGATACGGTTAGGCGGGGGCCTCGTCGGAATGAGCAGTTCTTC.

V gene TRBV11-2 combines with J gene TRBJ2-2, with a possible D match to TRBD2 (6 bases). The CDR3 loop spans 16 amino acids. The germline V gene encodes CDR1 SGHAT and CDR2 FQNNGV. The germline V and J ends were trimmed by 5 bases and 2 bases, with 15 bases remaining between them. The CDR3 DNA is TGTGCCAGCAGCCCGCCCCGGGACTTCAACACCGGGGAGCTGTTTTTT. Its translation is CASSPPRDFNTGELFF.

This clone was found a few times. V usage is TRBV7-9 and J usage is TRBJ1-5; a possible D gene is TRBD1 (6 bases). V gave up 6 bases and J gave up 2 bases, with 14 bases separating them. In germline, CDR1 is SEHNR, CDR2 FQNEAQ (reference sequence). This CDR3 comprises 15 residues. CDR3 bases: TGTGCCAGCAGTCCCGACAGGTTCGGCAATCAGCCCCAGCATTTT. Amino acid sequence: CASSPDRFGNQPQHF.